This T cell receptor (beta chain) was recorded in a study of blood T cell repertoires in COVID-19. Data came from immunoSEQ multiplex PCR; TCRdb stores just in-frame clones and leaves some out. The sample contains approximately 310,000 clones, 75% to 90% of which appear only once. The CDR3 contains 16 residues. The V gene's germline CDR1 is MDHEN and CDR2 SYDVKM. Trimming removed 4 bases from V and 5 bases from J; junction bases left unmatched: 9. Categorization into cohorts depended on clinical history that participants reported. The TCR was taken from a woman aged 25 to 39 who had been exposed to COVID-19. The chain links TRBV28 to TRBJ2-2; 8 bases match TRBD1. Sequencing used PBMCs or T cells enriched from blood (not recorded which). CDR3 sequence reads: CASSSPGQGGTGELFF. The CDR3 coding sequence is TGTGCCAGCAGTTCCCCCGGACAGGGAGGTACCGGGGAGCTGTTTTTT.